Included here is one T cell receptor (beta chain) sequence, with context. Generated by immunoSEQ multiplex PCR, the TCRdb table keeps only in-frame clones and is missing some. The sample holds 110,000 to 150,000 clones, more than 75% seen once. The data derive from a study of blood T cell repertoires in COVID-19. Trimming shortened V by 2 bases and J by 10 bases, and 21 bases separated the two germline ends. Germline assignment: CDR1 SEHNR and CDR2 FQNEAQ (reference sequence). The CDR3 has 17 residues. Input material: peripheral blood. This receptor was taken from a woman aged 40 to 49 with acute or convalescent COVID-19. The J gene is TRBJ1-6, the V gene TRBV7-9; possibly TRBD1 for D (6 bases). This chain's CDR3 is CASSLTGHSMVLSPLHF. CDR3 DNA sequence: TGTGCCAGCAGCTTAACGGGACACTCGATGGTTCTCTCACCCCTCCACTTT. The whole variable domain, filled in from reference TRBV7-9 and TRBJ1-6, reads DTGVSQNPRHKITKRGQNVTFRCDPISEHNRLYWYRQTLGQGPEFLTYFQNEAQLEKSRLLSDRFSAERPKGSFSTLEIQRTEQGDSAMYLCASSLTGHSMVLSPLHFGNGTRLTVT.